The 8 T cell receptor beta chains below were found in one sample sequenced in a study of radiation and T cells in renal cell carcinoma (dated by TCRdb to 2020 to 2021). The time point label for this specimen denotes: blood 4 weeks post-SBRT, at nephrectomy. Reading the label with the study, this specimen's treatment or condition is: 15 Gy SBRT to primary tumor, nephrectomy 4 weeks later. The receptor library was made with the immunoSEQ multiplex PCR assay. Drawn from immuneACCESS, this table holds only the in-frame rearrangements with V and J called that TCRdb kept. Clones are partly lost; checked studies trace under half to an unresolved V gene and leave the rest unexplained. For this sample there are approximately 80,000 clones; 80% to 90% appear just once. The leading ten clones occupy approximately 6% of the sample. The sequencing used blood, collected from a patient whose treatment included radiotherapy and nephrectomy. Receptors were obtained from a woman in her sixties or seventies with renal cell carcinoma.

V and J are TRBV28 and TRBJ1-2; 7 bases align to TRBD1. V trimming: 6 bases; J trimming: 4 bases; junction bases outside the gene matches: 14. The germline gives CDR1 MDHEN, CDR2 SYDVKM. This CDR3 comprises 16 residues. CDR3 amino acids: CASRGTGTAQAYGYTF. CDR3 sequence (DNA): TGTGCCAGCAGGGGGACCGGGACAGCTCAGGCCTATGGCTACACCTTC.

The V and J genes are TRBV11-2 and TRBJ2-1; D ambiguous. Looked up from germline, CDR1 is SGHAT and CDR2 is FQNNGV. The ends were cut back, 7 bases at V and 6 bases at J, with 10 bases in the middle. The CDR3 length is 12 residues. CDR3 residues: CASKANSNEQFF. CDR3 nucleotides: TGTGCCAGCAAGGCGAACTCCAATGAGCAGTTCTTC. Full variable domain (remainder filled in from reference TRBV11-2 and TRBJ2-1): EAGVAQSPRYKIIEKRQSVAFWCNPISGHATLYWYQQILGQGPKLLIQFQNNGVVDDSQLPKDRFSAERLKGVDSTLKIQPAKLEDSAVYLCASKANSNEQFFGPGTRLTVL.

This clone has only a few counts. The chain carries TRBV4-3 and TRBJ2-1; D ambiguous. This CDR3 contains 13 residues. V shed 1 base and J shed 6 bases, with 7 bases lying between them. The germline V gene encodes CDR1 LGHNA and CDR2 YSLEER. The CDR3 region is CASSQAATNEQFF. As DNA, the CDR3 is TGCGCCAGCAGCCAAGCGGCAACCAATGAGCAGTTCTTC.

The rearrangement joins TRBV5-6 to TRBJ1-1; the D is unclear. The CDR3 runs 13 residues. Germline values: CDR1 SGHDT, CDR2 YYEEEE. Trimming took 0 bases from V and 3 from J, leaving 6 bases between them. Here the CDR3 DNA reads TGTGCCAGCAGCTTGGCTGGGGACACTGAAGCTTTCTTT. Translation: CASSLAGDTEAFF.

This clone has just one count. The chain combines TRBV27 with TRBJ1-1, with D perhaps matching TRBD1 (6 bases). The CDR3 totals 16 residues. From germline, CDR1 is MNHEY and CDR2 SMNVEV (reference sequence). V dropped 9 bases and J dropped 0 bases, with 20 bases sitting between them. The CDR3 protein is CASFRARGGVNTEAFF. Here the CDR3 DNA reads TGTGCCAGTTTCAGGGCCAGGGGTGGAGTGAACACTGAAGCTTTCTTT.

The chain has TRBV27 and TRBJ2-1; D ambiguous. Trimming took off 1 base at V and 5 bases at J, with 3 bases between the two ends. Germline V gene lookup returns CDR1 MNHEY and CDR2 SMNVEV (reference sequence). The CDR3 covers 12 residues. Here the CDR3 DNA reads TGTGCCAGCAGTTTATACGACAATGAGCAGTTCTTC. Protein product: CASSLYDNEQFF.

The chain combines TRBV7-9 with TRBJ2-7; the match to TRBD1 covers 11 bases. This CDR3 spans 14 amino acids. Germline CDR1 reads SEHNR; CDR2 reads FQNEAQ (reference sequence). V lost 4 bases, J lost 3 bases, and 2 bases stayed unmatched. The CDR3 sequence is CASSSGTGGYEQYF. The CDR3 DNA reads TGTGCCAGCAGCTCCGGGACAGGGGGCTACGAGCAGTACTTC. Based on the CDR3 plus reference TRBV7-9 and TRBJ2-7, the full variable domain is DTGVSQNPRHKITKRGQNVTFRCDPISEHNRLYWYRQTLGQGPEFLTYFQNEAQLEKSRLLSDRFSAERPKGSFSTLEIQRTEQGDSAMYLCASSSGTGGYEQYFGPGTRLTVT.

The genes are TRBV30 and TRBJ2-1, with no clear D. Trimming pared 2 bases from V and 6 bases from J, leaving 17 bases between. Germline V lookup: CDR1 GTSNPN, CDR2 SVGIG (reference sequence). The CDR3 runs to 15 residues. The CDR3 here is CAWSPTRTISNEQFF. In nucleotides, the CDR3 is TGTGCCTGGAGTCCGACTCGTACAATTTCCAATGAGCAGTTCTTC.